The 3 T cell receptor beta chains reported below all come from one sample, sequenced in a study of T cell repertoires in cytomegalovirus infection. TCRdb reprocessed the reads via MiXCR and lists one record per CDR3 protein. The table includes just under 300,000 distinct CDR3 sequences, around 10% detected once. The material sequenced was PBMCs. The receptors shown here come from a human donor in good health (CMV status not recorded). Some clones in this sample may be carry-over from other donors' samples.

This clonotype was seen ten or more times. Germline and junction disagree at one end, which may indicate a read error. The V and J genes are TRBV15 and TRBJ2-1, with D tentatively TRBD2 (5 bases). The CDR3 totals 14 residues. CDR1 and CDR2 from the germline V gene are LNHNV and YYDKDF (reference sequence). DNA for the CDR3: TGTGCCACCAGTAGAGAGTTCTCAGGCGGGGAGCAGTTCTTC. Residues: CATSREFSGGEQFF.

This clonotype was observed at least ten times. This chain connects TRBV6-1 to TRBJ2-5; no definite D call. Trimming cost V 1 base and J 7 bases, with 13 bases left between them. CDR1 is MNHNS, CDR2 SASEGT, per germline. CDR3 length: 14 amino acids. The CDR3 nucleotides are TGTGCCAGCAGTGAAGACCTAAATGTCGGGACCCAGTACTTC. Its translation: CASSEDLNVGTQYF.

This clonotype was counted ten times or more. The rearrangement uses TRBV6-5 and TRBJ2-7, with TRBD1 matching over 9 bases. The CDR3 runs to 13 residues. In germline, CDR1 is MNHEY, CDR2 SVGAGI. Losses at the gene ends were 8 bases for V and 1 base for J; bases not matched to a gene: 3. The CDR3 nucleotides are TGTGCCAGCGGCGGACAGGGGTCCTACGAGCAGTACTTC. Amino acid sequence: CASGGQGSYEQYF.